Listed here is a single T cell receptor (beta chain). Possible read error: a much larger clone is one base away. Clones were sequenced by immunoSEQ multiplex PCR, and TCRdb holds only the in-frame ones, with some missing. The repertoire has 950,000 to 1,200,000 clones, 70% to 85% of them found once; the top ten carry 0.85% to 1%. The CDR3 has 13 residues. The germline gives CDR1 SEHNR, CDR2 FQNEAQ (reference sequence). The J segment lost 3 bases and the V segment lost 5 bases, leaving 1 base of the junction unmatched. Healthy HIV-negative adults with no recent acute infections or vaccinations were recruited as donors. Everyone who donated was a Caucasian adult who lived in Nashville, Tennessee. The sample belongs to a study of shared clonotypes between healthy human individuals.

This clonotype was obtained from a young man in good health. Some clones in this sample may be carry-over from other donors' samples. The chain combines TRBV7-9 with TRBJ2-5; TRBD1 matches at 9 bases. The sequenced material came from memory CD4+ T cells from PBMCs. Subset noted: CD45RA-negative fraction. This CDR3 reads CASSRTGEETQYF. DNA of the CDR3: TGTGCCAGCAGCCGGACAGGGGAAGAGACCCAGTACTTC.